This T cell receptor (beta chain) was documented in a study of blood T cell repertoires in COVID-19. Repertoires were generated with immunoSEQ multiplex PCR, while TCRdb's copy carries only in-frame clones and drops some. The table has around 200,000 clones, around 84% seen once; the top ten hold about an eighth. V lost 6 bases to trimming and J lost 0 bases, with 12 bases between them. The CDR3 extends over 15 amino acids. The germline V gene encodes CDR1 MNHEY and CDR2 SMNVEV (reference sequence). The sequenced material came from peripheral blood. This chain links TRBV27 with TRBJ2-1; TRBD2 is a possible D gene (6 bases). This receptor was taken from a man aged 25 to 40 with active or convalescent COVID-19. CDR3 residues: CASSPSGYSYNEQFF. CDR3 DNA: TGTGCCAGCAGCCCAAGCGGGTACTCCTACAATGAGCAGTTCTTC.